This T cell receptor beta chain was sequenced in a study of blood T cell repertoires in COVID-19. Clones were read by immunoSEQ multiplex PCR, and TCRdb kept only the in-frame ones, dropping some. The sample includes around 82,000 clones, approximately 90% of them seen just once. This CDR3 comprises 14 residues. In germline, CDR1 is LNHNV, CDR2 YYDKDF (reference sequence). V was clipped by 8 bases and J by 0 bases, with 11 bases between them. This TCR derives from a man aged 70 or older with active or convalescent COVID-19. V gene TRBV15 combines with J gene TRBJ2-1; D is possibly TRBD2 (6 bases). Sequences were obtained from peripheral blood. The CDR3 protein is CATVYGGSYNEQFF. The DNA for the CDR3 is TGTGCCACCGTATACGGGGGCTCCTACAATGAGCAGTTCTTC.